This TCR beta chain was documented in a study of shared clonotypes between healthy human individuals. Study-level results: Only blood was sampled; tissue repertoires likely differ. It was observed that 5% to 6.5% of naive CD4 clonotypes were shared across a handful of donors. Relative to memory subsets, naive subsets generally showed larger estimated richness.

Per the germline V gene, CDR1 is SNHLY and CDR2 is FYNNEI. The CDR3 length is 14 residues. Trimming left V 8 bases short and J 0 bases short, with 13 bases between. This clone came up a few times. The target antigen is unknown. The assay ran at deep level. Clones were sequenced by immunoSEQ multiplex PCR, and TCRdb holds only the in-frame ones, with some missing. Found here are roughly 1 million clones, about three quarters of them singletons; the top ten hold approximately 1.5%. The chain links TRBV2 to TRBJ1-1; D call uncertain. Sequencing was carried out using memory CD4+ T cells sorted from blood. Regarding subset: CD45RA-negative fraction. The sequence was obtained from a man younger than 35 in good health. In DNA, the CDR3 is TGTGCCAGCGTAGGGCATTACGTGAACACTGAAGCTTTCTTT. The encoded protein is CASVGHYVNTEAFF.